A selection of T cell receptor beta chains follows, all from one sample in a study of beta chain features in type 1 diabetes. Generated by immunoSEQ multiplex PCR, the TCRdb table keeps only in-frame clones and is missing some. The table has under 500,000 clones, roughly 31% seen once. What was sequenced was naive CD4+ T cells from blood. All receptors derive from a young man in good health. CDR3s include the opening cysteine and the closing phenylalanine or tryptophan. D genes are given only for firm matches. Size is stated for part of the rows, as once, few or many counts, or as a class when the clone is expanded.

V	J	D	size	CDR3	DNA
TRBV30	TRBJ1-2	TRBD1	NA	CALHPRTGGKKLLSDYGYTF	TGTGCCCTACACCCCCGGACAGGGGGCAAAAAACTACTTTCAGATTATGGCTACACCTTC
TRBV7-9	TRBJ2-7	TRBD1	NA	CASTHRTGLHEQYF	TGTGCCAGCACCCATAGGACAGGTCTCCACGAGCAGTACTTC
TRBV30	TRBJ1-4	NA	NA	CAWSYLDEKLFF	TGTGCCTGGAGTTACCTAGATGAAAAACTGTTTTTT
TRBV25-1	TRBJ1-2	NA	few	CASSDRATYGYTF	TGTGCCAGCAGCGACCGGGCGACTTATGGCTACACCTTC
TRBV6-1	TRBJ2-7	NA	NA	CASSLPSREQYF	TGTGCCAGCAGCTTACCTTCTCGGGAGCAGTACTTC
TRBV12-5	TRBJ1-4	NA	NA	CASGLGNRGEKLFF	TGTGCTAGTGGTTTGGGGAACAGAGGGGAAAAACTGTTTTTT
TRBV6-5	TRBJ2-5	NA	NA	CASSQHLRLAQYF	TGTGCCAGCAGTCAACACCTAAGACTGGCCCAGTACTTC
TRBV10-3	TRBJ1-4	NA	NA	CATGRGTTNEKLFF	TGTGCCACAGGCAGGGGCACAACTAATGAAAAACTGTTTTTT
TRBV9	TRBJ2-5	TRBD2	few	CASSPGTSGSGETQYF	TGTGCCAGCAGCCCCGGGACTAGCGGCTCGGGCGAGACCCAGTACTTC
TRBV2	TRBJ2-4	NA	NA	CASSAKDGAYNIQYF	TGTGCCAGCAGTGCGAAGGACGGGGCCTATAACATTCAGTACTTC
TRBV4-3	TRBJ2-1	TRBD2	few	CASSQDSRRTSGGDNEQFF	TGCGCCAGCAGCCAAGATTCGCGGCGGACTAGCGGGGGGGACAATGAGCAGTTCTTC
TRBV30	TRBJ1-2	NA	NA	CAWTLNYGYTF	TGTGCCTGGACCCTAAACTATGGCTACACCTTC
TRBV7-2	TRBJ2-1	NA	NA	CASSLSRDEQFF	TGTGCCAGCAGCTTAAGTCGGGATGAGCAGTTCTTC
TRBV6-5	TRBJ2-3	TRBD1	NA	CASSRPGQGVDTQYF	TGTGCCAGCAGTCGTCCGGGACAGGGAGTAGATACGCAGTATTTT
TRBV7-9	TRBJ1-5	NA	NA	CASSPALSEQPQHF	TGTGCCAGCAGCCCCGCCTTGTCGGAGCAGCCCCAGCATTTT
TRBV11-2	TRBJ2-7	NA	few	CASSSPRGSHEQYF	TGTGCCAGCAGCTCGCCGCGGGGTTCCCACGAGCAGTACTTC
TRBV19	TRBJ2-3	NA	NA	CASSRDLRPDTQYF	TGTGCCAGTTCGAGGGACTTACGACCGGATACGCAGTATTTT
TRBV15	TRBJ2-5	TRBD2	NA	CATSRGPAGGEETQYF	TGTGCCACCAGCAGAGGGCCAGCGGGAGGGGAAGAGACCCAGTACTTC
TRBV7-2	TRBJ2-7	NA	NA	CASSQTALYEQYF	TGTGCCAGCAGCCAGACGGCTCTCTACGAGCAGTACTTC
TRBV2	TRBJ2-1	TRBD1	NA	CASTGQISYNEQFF	TGTGCCAGTACGGGACAGATCTCCTACAATGAGCAGTTCTTC
TRBV19	TRBJ2-2	NA	NA	CASLFSNTGELFF	TGTGCCAGCCTCTTTTCGAACACCGGGGAGCTGTTTTTT
TRBV29-1	TRBJ2-3	NA	few	CSAERQLGADTQYF	TGCAGCGCTGAACGGCAACTAGGGGCAGATACGCAGTATTTT
TRBV15	TRBJ2-1	NA	few	CATSRDPGANEQFF	TGTGCCACCAGCAGAGATCCGGGGGCGAATGAGCAGTTCTTC
TRBV19	TRBJ2-3	NA	few	CASSNGGLPPDTQYF	TGTGCCAGTAGTAATGGTGGACTCCCTCCGGATACGCAGTATTTT
TRBV15	TRBJ1-5	NA	few	CATSRDSGFNQPQHF	TGTGCCACCAGCAGAGATTCGGGGTTCAATCAGCCCCAGCATTTT
TRBV30	TRBJ2-2	NA	NA	CAWRGFVGVNTGELFF	TGTGCCTGGAGGGGTTTTGTAGGGGTGAACACCGGGGAGCTGTTTTTT
TRBV30	TRBJ2-1	TRBD2	few	CAWSPASGRYEQFF	TGTGCCTGGAGTCCCGCCAGCGGGAGATATGAGCAGTTCTTC
TRBV30	TRBJ1-3	NA	few	CAWSVRMFGNTIYF	TGTGCCTGGAGTGTACGTATGTTTGGAAACACCATATATTTT
TRBV19	TRBJ2-7	NA	NA	CASSIVGYEQYF	TGTGCCAGTAGTATAGTCGGCTACGAGCAGTACTTC
TRBV30	TRBJ1-1	NA	NA	CAWSRGPGTEAFF	TGTGCCTGGAGCCGGGGCCCCGGGACTGAAGCTTTCTTT
TRBV4-3	TRBJ2-6	NA	few	CASSQDYGNSGANVLTF	TGCGCCAGCAGCCAAGATTACGGAAACTCTGGGGCCAACGTCCTGACTTTC
TRBV18	TRBJ1-1	NA	few	CASSPGDGVTEAFF	TGTGCCAGCTCACCAGGGGACGGCGTAACTGAAGCTTTCTTT
TRBV4-3	TRBJ2-5	NA	NA	CASSQGTPGGSLQETQYF	TGCGCCAGCAGCCAAGGGACCCCGGGGGGCTCTTTACAAGAGACCCAGTACTTC
TRBV14	TRBJ1-1	TRBD1	few	CASSAGTDAFF	TGTGCCAGCAGCGCCGGGACAGACGCTTTCTTT
TRBV29-1	TRBJ2-3	TRBD2	NA	CTPSGGCTDTQYF	TGCACCCCTAGCGGTGGTTGCACAGATACGCAGTATTTT
TRBV30	TRBJ2-7	TRBD1	NA	CAWSVGTGGSYEQYF	TGTGCCTGGAGTGTTGGGACAGGGGGCTCGTACGAGCAGTACTTC
TRBV5-1	TRBJ2-1	NA	NA	CATLESGYNEQFF	TGCGCCACCCTAGAATCTGGATACAATGAGCAGTTCTTC
TRBV7-9	TRBJ2-5	TRBD1	few	CASSSGTGQETQYF	TGTGCCAGCAGCTCCGGGACAGGCCAAGAGACCCAGTACTTC
TRBV19	TRBJ2-7	NA	NA	CASSIPGPYEQYF	TGTGCCAGTAGTATCCCAGGGCCCTACGAGCAGTACTTC
TRBV15	TRBJ1-2	NA	few	CATSRDRRVKGMGLNYGYTF	TGTGCCACCAGCAGAGATCGGCGGGTAAAGGGGATGGGGCTTAACTATGGCTACACCTTC
TRBV25-1	TRBJ2-3	NA	NA	CASSAFSGQPKLTDTQYF	TGTGCCAGCAGTGCCTTCTCGGGGCAACCTAAACTCACAGATACGCAGTATTTT
TRBV7-9	TRBJ2-3	TRBD1	few	CASSLRPGQGTDTQYF	TGTGCCAGCAGCTTAAGACCGGGACAGGGCACAGATACGCAGTATTTT
TRBV7-9	TRBJ1-5	NA	NA	CASSLGPDQPQHF	TGTGCCAGCAGCTTAGGTCCCGATCAGCCCCAGCATTTT
TRBV5-6	TRBJ2-7	TRBD1	NA	CASSSWVGQDSYEQYF	TGTGCCAGCAGCTCTTGGGTGGGACAGGACTCCTACGAGCAGTACTTC
TRBV28	TRBJ1-2	NA	few	CASTQTGPPSGYTF	TGTGCCAGCACCCAAACGGGGCCTCCGAGTGGCTACACCTTC
TRBV29-1	TRBJ2-5	NA	few	CRTDGGGQETQYF	TGCCGCACCGATGGGGGCGGTCAAGAGACCCAGTACTTC
TRBV5-4	TRBJ2-1	NA	few	CASTEAHEQFF	TGTGCCAGCACGGAGGCGCATGAGCAGTTCTTC
TRBV9	TRBJ2-5	TRBD1	NA	CASSVDRGLETQYF	TGTGCCAGCAGCGTAGACAGGGGGCTGGAGACCCAGTACTTC
TRBV18	TRBJ2-1	TRBD2	NA	CASSPALAGGNEQFF	TGTGCCAGCTCACCAGCGCTAGCGGGAGGTAATGAGCAGTTCTTC
TRBV29-1	TRBJ2-1	NA	few	CSAGETGSNLFGQFF	TGCAGCGCTGGGGAGACAGGAAGCAACCTATTTGGGCAGTTCTTC
TRBV10-3	TRBJ2-3	NA	NA	CAISDSRDTQYF	TGTGCCATCAGTGACTCGAGAGATACGCAGTATTTT
TRBV14	TRBJ1-2	NA	NA	CASSRRDYGYTF	TGTGCCAGCAGCCGCAGGGACTATGGCTACACCTTC
TRBV6-5	TRBJ2-1	NA	NA	CASSYGRSSYNEQFF	TGTGCCAGCAGTTACGGCAGGAGCTCCTACAATGAGCAGTTCTTC
TRBV10-3	TRBJ2-1	NA	NA	CAITEGDYNEQFF	TGTGCCATCACGGAGGGCGACTACAATGAGCAGTTCTTC
TRBV25-1	TRBJ2-1	NA	NA	CASRNSGVNEQFF	TGTGCCAGCAGGAATAGCGGAGTCAATGAGCAGTTCTTC